This T cell receptor (beta chain) comes out of a study of control samples from healthy donors and cancer patients. Germline CDR1 reads SGDLS; CDR2 reads YYNGEE. Trimming took off 3 bases at V and 2 bases at J, with 15 bases between the two ends. The CDR3 extends over 15 amino acids. Sequenced by immunoSEQ multiplex PCR; TCRdb stores in-frame clones only, minus some. Counted here are about 140,000 clones, about 89% occurring once; the ten biggest clones make up under 9%. The clonotype was recovered from a man younger than 35 in good health. This sequence joins TRBV9 and TRBJ2-7; D unclear. The sequenced sample consisted of blood. In DNA, the CDR3 is TGTGCCAGCAGCGCCGCCCCAGAGTCAACCTACGAGCAGTACTTC. This encodes CASSAAPESTYEQYF.